A selection of T cell receptor beta chains follows, all from one sample in a study of OX40 agonist ivuxolimab in advanced cancers. Some clones are missing from TCRdb's copy, which holds only in-frame ones; the method was immunoSEQ multiplex PCR. Among 15,000 to 20,000 clones listed, 80% to 95% were seen once. This specimen was CD4+ or CD8+ T cells sorted from blood, taken in a trial of the OX40 agonist ivuxolimab. The receptors were gathered from an adult with an advanced solid tumor such as melanoma, head and neck, liver or kidney cancer. Each CDR3 is given with its conserved first and last residue. The order of the fields is clone size, D gene, CDR3 length, J gene, V gene, CDR3 protein, CDR3 DNA. The D gene is left open where the match is weak. Some rows mark clone size as missing; the rest say once, few, many or name a class of expanded clone.

>.|.|13|TRBJ1-3|TRBV6-6
CASTYWGGNTIYF
TGTGCCAGCACCTACTGGGGGGGAAACACCATATATTTT
>.|TRBD1|15|TRBJ2-1|TRBV5-6
CASSFGTGPYNEQFF
TGTGCCAGCAGCTTCGGGACAGGTCCCTACAATGAGCAGTTCTTC
>once|.|13|TRBJ2-7|TRBV14
CASSSDSSYEQYF
TGTGCCAGCAGCTCGGACAGCTCCTACGAGCAGTACTTC
>.|.|14|TRBJ2-7|TRBV28
CASSTSGGAYEQYF
TGTGCCAGCAGCACGTCTGGCGGGGCTTACGAGCAGTACTTC
>few|TRBD2|13|TRBJ2-1|TRBV29-1
CSVSGGAYNEQFF
TGCAGCGTCAGCGGGGGGGCCTACAATGAGCAGTTCTTC
>.|.|16|TRBJ2-7|TRBV10-3
CAISESNPGSSYEQYF
TGTGCCATCAGTGAGTCCAACCCCGGGAGCTCCTACGAGCAGTACTTC
>.|.|15|TRBJ2-2|TRBV28
CASSFSGTLGGELFF
TGTGCCAGCAGTTTTTCCGGGACACTCGGCGGGGAGCTGTTTTTT
>.|.|14|TRBJ2-1|TRBV28
CASSRRLEYNEQFF
TGTGCCAGCAGTCGCCGACTAGAGTACAATGAGCAGTTCTTC
>.|TRBD1|14|TRBJ2-2|TRBV7-9
CASFAEGAQGELFF
TGTGCCAGTTTCGCCGAGGGGGCTCAAGGGGAGCTGTTTTTT
>.|TRBD1|16|TRBJ2-5|TRBV27
CASSLVRGRSQETQYF
TGTGCCAGCAGTTTGGTAAGGGGGCGCAGCCAAGAGACCCAGTACTTC
>.|TRBD2|14|TRBJ2-7|TRBV19
CASSTIAGYYEQYF
TGTGCCAGTAGTACCATAGCGGGGTACTACGAGCAGTACTTC
>once|.|14|TRBJ1-3|TRBV9
CASSVQDTGNTIYF
TGTGCCAGCAGCGTACAGGATACTGGAAACACCATATATTTT
>.|.|15|TRBJ2-7|TRBV4-3
CASSQVGGANYEQYF
TGCGCCAGCAGCCAAGTGGGGGGGGCAAATTACGAGCAGTACTTC
>once|TRBD1|13|TRBJ1-1|TRBV9
CASSSGGNTEAFF
TGTGCCAGCAGCTCAGGGGGTAACACTGAAGCTTTCTTT
>.|.|15|TRBJ2-5|TRBV6-5
CASSPLLGLLETQYF
TGTGCCAGCAGTCCTTTGTTGGGCCTTCTAGAGACCCAGTACTTC
>.|.|12|TRBJ1-1|TRBV6-1
CASSELSLQAFF
TGTGCCAGCAGTGAATTATCGTTACAAGCTTTCTTT
>.|.|14|TRBJ2-7|TRBV2
CASSDGLYAYEQYF
TGTGCCAGCAGTGACGGCCTCTATGCCTACGAGCAGTACTTC
>.|.|10|TRBJ2-1|TRBV2
CASQYNEQFF
TGTGCCAGCCAGTACAATGAGCAGTTCTTC
>.|TRBD1|16|TRBJ1-6|TRBV6-1
CASSEKDRGMNSPLHF
TGTGCCAGCAGTGAAAAGGACAGGGGGATGAATTCACCCCTCCACTTT
>.|.|14|TRBJ2-5|TRBV5-6
CASSLAIPQETQYF
TGTGCCAGCAGCTTGGCCATCCCACAAGAGACCCAGTACTTC
>.|.|12|TRBJ2-1|TRBV19
CASRGQANEQFF
TGTGCCAGTAGGGGGCAGGCTAATGAGCAGTTCTTC
>once|TRBD1|14|TRBJ2-7|TRBV19
CASSMGTGDYEQYF
TGTGCCAGTAGTATGGGGACAGGCGACTACGAGCAGTACTTC
>once|TRBD1|16|TRBJ2-3|TRBV11-3
CASNIGTGRWTDTQYF
TGTGCCAGCAACATAGGGACAGGTAGATGGACAGATACGCAGTATTTT
>.|.|19|TRBJ1-1|TRBV27
CASSLVIQRVREARTEAFF
TGTGCCAGCAGTTTGGTTATTCAACGGGTCCGCGAGGCTAGGACTGAAGCTTTCTTT
>.|TRBD2|15|TRBJ2-1|TRBV6-4
CASSDILAGGGEQFF
TGTGCCAGCAGTGACATACTAGCGGGAGGGGGTGAGCAGTTCTTC
>.|.|16|TRBJ1-2|TRBV23-1
CASSQLVGGEFYGYTF
TGCGCCAGCAGTCAATTGGTAGGGGGGGAGTTCTATGGCTACACCTTC
>.|.|12|TRBJ1-2|TRBV5-1
CASSLLGDGYTF
TGCGCCAGCAGCTTGTTAGGGGATGGCTACACCTTC
>.|TRBD2|16|TRBJ2-1|TRBV12-5
CASGLVAGASYNEQFF
TGTGCTAGTGGTTTGGTCGCGGGAGCGTCCTACAATGAGCAGTTCTTC
>.|.|13|TRBJ2-2|TRBV6-6
CASSYSLAGELFF
TGTGCCAGCAGTTACTCGCTCGCCGGGGAGCTGTTTTTT
>.|.|15|TRBJ1-1|TRBV5-1
CASSLTSRGDTEAFF
TGCGCCAGCAGCTTGACCTCCCGAGGGGACACTGAAGCTTTCTTT
>few|.|15|TRBJ1-2|TRBV9
CASSVVGGWNYGYTF
TGTGCCAGCAGCGTAGTTGGGGGCTGGAACTATGGCTACACCTTC
>.|.|14|TRBJ1-2|TRBV18
CASSPGDGAYGYTF
TGTGCCAGCTCACCCGGGGACGGTGCTTATGGCTACACCTTC
>.|TRBD1|14|TRBJ1-2|TRBV4-1
CASSQMTGGDGYTF
TGCGCCAGCAGCCAAATGACAGGGGGCGATGGCTACACCTTC
>.|.|9|TRBJ1-2|TRBV5-8
CASTRGYTF
TGTGCCAGCACTCGGGGCTACACCTTC
>once|.|14|TRBJ1-1|TRBV9
CASSVVGGGTEAFF
TGTGCCAGCAGCGTAGTGGGGGGCGGCACTGAAGCTTTCTTT
>few|.|11|TRBJ2-4|TRBV5-6
CASSLAGIIDF
TGTGCCAGCAGCTTGGCCGGGATAATCGACTTC
>.|.|11|TRBJ2-1|TRBV7-6
CASSHSNEQFF
TGTGCCAGCAGCCACTCCAATGAGCAGTTCTTC